This TCR beta chain derives from a study of lymphopenia after photon versus proton radiotherapy. Details on this clone: Its antigen remains unknown.

Deletions cut 0 bases from V and 1 base from J, with 8 bases between. There are 15 residues in the CDR3. Germline V gene lookup returns CDR1 SGHKS and CDR2 YYEKEE (reference sequence). General observations from the study: Authors raise, but do not show, better survival with proton therapy. Under photons, naive T cells and diversity fell while effector/memory populations rose.

Measured with immunoSEQ multiplex PCR; TCRdb has only the in-frame clones, and not every one. Of some 42,000 clones listed, approximately 83% were seen once; the top ten hold 20% to 25%. This sequence joins TRBV5-5 and TRBJ1-5, with D uncertain. The receptor was derived from a woman in her 70s with pancreatic cancer. Source: peripheral blood, taken from a patient treated with proton-based radiotherapy. This chain's CDR3 is CASSLEAPSNQPQHF. DNA of the CDR3: TGTGCCAGCAGCTTGGAGGCCCCCAGCAATCAGCCCCAGCATTTT.